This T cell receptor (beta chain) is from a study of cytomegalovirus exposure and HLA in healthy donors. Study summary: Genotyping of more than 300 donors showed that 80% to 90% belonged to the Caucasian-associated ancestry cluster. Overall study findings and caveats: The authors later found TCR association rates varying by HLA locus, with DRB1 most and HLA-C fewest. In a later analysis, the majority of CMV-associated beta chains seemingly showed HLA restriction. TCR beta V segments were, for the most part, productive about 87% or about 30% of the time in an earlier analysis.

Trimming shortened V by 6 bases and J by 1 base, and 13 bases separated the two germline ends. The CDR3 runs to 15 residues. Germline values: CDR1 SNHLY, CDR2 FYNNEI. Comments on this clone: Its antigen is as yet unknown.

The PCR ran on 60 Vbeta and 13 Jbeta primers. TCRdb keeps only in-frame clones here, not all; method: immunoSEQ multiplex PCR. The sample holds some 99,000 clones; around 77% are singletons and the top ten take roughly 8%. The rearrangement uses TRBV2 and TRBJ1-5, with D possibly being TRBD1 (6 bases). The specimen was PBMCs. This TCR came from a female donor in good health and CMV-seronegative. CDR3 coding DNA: TGTGCCAGCAGACGGGAGGGACAAAGCAATCAGCCCCAGCATTTT. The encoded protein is CASRREGQSNQPQHF.